Listed below are T cell receptor beta chains from one sample, sequenced in a study of CD8 T cells in Susac syndrome. TCRdb passed the immunoSEQ multiplex PCR reads through MiXCR, listing each CDR3 protein once. Here the sample spans some 450,000 distinct CDR3 sequences, 75% to 90% being singletons. Sequencing was performed on CD8+ T cells from PBMCs. The receptors were gathered from a human donor with multiple sclerosis. Each CDR3 is given with its conserved first and last residue. D genes are given only for firm matches. The size of a clone is reported for some rows only, either as once, few or many, or as a class for expanded clones.

D	V	size	J	CDR3	DNA
-	TRBV5-6	few	TRBJ1-3	CASRATGTWAGGNTIYF	TGTGCCAGCAGGGCTACAGGGACCTGGGCCGGAGGAAACACCATATATTTT
-	TRBV13	-	TRBJ1-3	CASSLGLYYSGNTIYF	TGTGCCAGCAGCTTAGGCCTTTACTACTCTGGAAACACCATATATTTT
TRBD2	TRBV7-8	-	TRBJ2-1	CASSLPSGGNNEQFF	TGTGCCAGCAGCTTACCTAGCGGGGGTAACAATGAGCAGTTCTTC
-	TRBV20-1	once	TRBJ2-7	CSARDFDSPYEQYF	TGCAGTGCTAGAGATTTTGACAGCCCCTACGAGCAGTACTTC
-	TRBV12-3/TRBV12-4	-	TRBJ1-2	CASSYPSGYTF	TGTGCCAGCAGTTACCCTAGTGGCTACACCTTC
-	TRBV2	-	TRBJ2-2	CASSGAANTGELFF	TGTGCCAGCTCTGGGGCCGCGAACACCGGGGAGCTGTTTTTT
TRBD1	TRBV4-1	-	TRBJ2-3	CASSQDLGTGADTQYF	TGCGCCAGCAGCCAAGATCTGGGTACAGGGGCAGATACGCAGTATTTT
-	TRBV10-2	-	TRBJ1-5	CASSDPVAVYSNQPQHF	TGCGCCAGCAGTGACCCCGTGGCGGTCTATAGCAATCAGCCCCAGCATTTT
TRBD1	TRBV28	-	TRBJ1-1	CASSPSQGGTEAFF	TGTGCCAGCAGCCCGAGTCAGGGGGGAACTGAAGCTTTCTTT
TRBD1	TRBV14	-	TRBJ2-5	CASSQEGTGKETQYF	TGTGCCAGCAGCCAAGAAGGGACAGGCAAAGAGACCCAGTACTTC
-	TRBV5-1	-	TRBJ2-1	CASSFWGGIDEQFF	TGCGCCAGCAGCTTTTGGGGTGGGATCGATGAGCAGTTCTTC
-	TRBV6-1	few	TRBJ2-7	CASSPGTEPYEQYF	TGTGCCAGCAGTCCCGGGACCGAACCCTACGAGCAGTACTTC
TRBD2	TRBV19	-	TRBJ2-2	CASRWREEIGELFF	TGTGCCAGTAGGTGGCGGGAGGAAATAGGGGAGCTGTTTTTT
TRBD1	TRBV7-9	-	TRBJ2-3	CASLSPGQGAADTQYF	TGTGCCAGCTTAAGTCCGGGACAGGGGGCCGCAGATACGCAGTATTTT
-	TRBV25-1	-	TRBJ1-4	CASQPGHNNEKLFF	TGTGCCAGCCAACCGGGACACAATAATGAAAAACTGTTTTTT
-	TRBV30	-	TRBJ1-1	CACKDLGHTEAFF	TGTGCCTGCAAGGACCTGGGCCACACTGAAGCTTTCTTT
TRBD2	TRBV27	-	TRBJ2-7	CASSAGLAGEVSEQYF	TGTGCCAGCAGTGCGGGACTAGCGGGAGAAGTGAGCGAGCAGTACTTC
TRBD1	TRBV20-1	-	TRBJ1-1	CSARHRGQGTEAFF	TGCAGTGCTAGGCACAGGGGGCAGGGTACTGAAGCTTTCTTT
TRBD1	TRBV20-1	-	TRBJ2-1	CSAGDRGSYNEQFF	TGCAGTGCGGGGGACAGGGGCTCCTACAATGAGCAGTTCTTC
-	TRBV6-2/TRBV6-3	few	TRBJ2-1	CASGPSSYNEQFF	TGTGCCAGCGGTCCAAGCTCCTACAATGAGCAGTTCTTC